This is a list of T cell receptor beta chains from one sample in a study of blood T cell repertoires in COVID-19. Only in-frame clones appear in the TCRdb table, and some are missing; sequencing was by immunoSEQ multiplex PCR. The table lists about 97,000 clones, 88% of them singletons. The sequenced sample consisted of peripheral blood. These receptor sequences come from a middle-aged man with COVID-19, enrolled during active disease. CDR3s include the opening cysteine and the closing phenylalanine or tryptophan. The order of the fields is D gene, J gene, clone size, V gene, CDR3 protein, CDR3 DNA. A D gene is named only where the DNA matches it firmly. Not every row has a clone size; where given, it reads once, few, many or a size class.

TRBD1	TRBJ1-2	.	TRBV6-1	CASSEGRQGWDGYTF	TGTGCCAGCAGTGAAGGGAGACAGGGGTGGGATGGCTACACCTTC
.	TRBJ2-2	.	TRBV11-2	CASSFSSNTGELFF	TGTGCCAGCAGCTTTTCCTCGAACACCGGGGAGCTGTTTTTT
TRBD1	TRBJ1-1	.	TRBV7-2	CASRSGQRNTEAFF	TGTGCCAGCAGGTCGGGACAGAGGAACACTGAAGCTTTCTTT
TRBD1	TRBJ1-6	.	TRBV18	CASSLTFQGARDSPLHF	TGTGCCAGCTCACTCACATTTCAGGGGGCTCGAGATTCACCCCTCCACTTT
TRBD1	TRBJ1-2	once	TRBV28	CASSLGQGWRGYTF	TGTGCCAGCAGTTTGGGACAGGGATGGCGTGGCTACACCTTC
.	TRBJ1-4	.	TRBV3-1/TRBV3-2	CASSQVTRQVRNEKLFF	TGTGCCAGCAGCCAAGTTACCCGACAGGTCCGAAATGAAAAACTGTTTTTT
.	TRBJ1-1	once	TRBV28	CASSVGSNTEAFF	TGTGCCAGCAGTGTCGGTTCGAACACTGAAGCTTTCTTT
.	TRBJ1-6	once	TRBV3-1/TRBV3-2	CASSPNGGDNSPLHF	TGTGCCAGCAGCCCCAACGGAGGGGATAATTCACCCCTCCACTTT
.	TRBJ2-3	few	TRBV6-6	CASKIGLYTDTQYF	TGTGCCAGCAAGATCGGACTGTACACAGATACGCAGTATTTT
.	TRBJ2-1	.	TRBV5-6	CASSQGNNEQFF	TGTGCCAGCAGCCAGGGGAATAATGAGCAGTTCTTC
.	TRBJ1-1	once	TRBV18	CASSADRQRLAFF	TGTGCCAGCTCAGCAGACAGGCAAAGGTTGGCTTTCTTT
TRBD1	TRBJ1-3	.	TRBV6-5	CASSLKGAGGNTIYF	TGTGCCAGCAGTTTGAAGGGGGCAGGTGGAAACACCATATATTTT
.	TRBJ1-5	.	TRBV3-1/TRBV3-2	CASSPRAGAQPQHF	TGTGCCAGCAGCCCCCGAGCGGGGGCTCAGCCCCAGCATTTT
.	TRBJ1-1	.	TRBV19	CASIKARGNTEAFF	TGTGCCAGTATCAAGGCCAGGGGGAACACTGAAGCTTTCTTT
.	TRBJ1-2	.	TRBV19	CASSIASSNYGYTF	TGTGCCAGTAGTATAGCCTCTTCTAACTATGGCTACACCTTC
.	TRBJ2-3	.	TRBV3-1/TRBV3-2	CASSLRQFDTQYF	TGTGCCAGCAGCCTTAGACAGTTTGATACGCAGTATTTT
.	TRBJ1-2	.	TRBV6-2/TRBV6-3	CASSSRQTVASDYGYTF	TGTGCCAGCAGTTCCCGGCAGACTGTGGCCAGCGACTATGGCTACACCTTC